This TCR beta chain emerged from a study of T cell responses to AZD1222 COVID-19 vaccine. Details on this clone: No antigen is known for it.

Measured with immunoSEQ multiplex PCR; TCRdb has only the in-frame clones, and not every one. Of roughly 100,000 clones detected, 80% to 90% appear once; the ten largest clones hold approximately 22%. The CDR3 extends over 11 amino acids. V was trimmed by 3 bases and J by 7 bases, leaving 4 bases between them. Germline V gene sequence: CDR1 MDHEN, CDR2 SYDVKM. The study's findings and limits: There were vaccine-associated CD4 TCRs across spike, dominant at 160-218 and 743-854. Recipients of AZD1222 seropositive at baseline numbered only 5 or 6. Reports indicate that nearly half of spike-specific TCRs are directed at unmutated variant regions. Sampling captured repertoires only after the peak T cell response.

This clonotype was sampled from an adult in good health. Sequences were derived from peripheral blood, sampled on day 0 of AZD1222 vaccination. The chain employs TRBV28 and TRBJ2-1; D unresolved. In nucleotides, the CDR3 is TGTGCCAGCAGTTTGGGGAATGAGCAGTTCTTC. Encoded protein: CASSLGNEQFF.